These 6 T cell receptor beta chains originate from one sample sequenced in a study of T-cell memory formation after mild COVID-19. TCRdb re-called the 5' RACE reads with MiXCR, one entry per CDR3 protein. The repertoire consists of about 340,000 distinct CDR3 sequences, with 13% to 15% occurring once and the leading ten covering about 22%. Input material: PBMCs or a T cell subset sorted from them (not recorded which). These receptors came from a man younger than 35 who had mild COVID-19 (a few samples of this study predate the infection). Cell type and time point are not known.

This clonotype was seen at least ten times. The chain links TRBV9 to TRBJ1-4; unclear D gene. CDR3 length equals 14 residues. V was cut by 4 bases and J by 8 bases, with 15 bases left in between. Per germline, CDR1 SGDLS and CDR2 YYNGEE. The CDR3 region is CASSFGRGGEKLFF. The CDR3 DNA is TGTGCCAGCAGCTTTGGACGGGGTGGAGAAAAACTGTTTTTT.

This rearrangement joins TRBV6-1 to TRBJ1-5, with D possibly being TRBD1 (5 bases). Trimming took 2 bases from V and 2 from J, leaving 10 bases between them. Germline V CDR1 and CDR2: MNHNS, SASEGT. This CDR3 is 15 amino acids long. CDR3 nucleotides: TGTGCCAGCAGTGAATGGCAGGGAGGCAATCAGCCCCAGCATTTT. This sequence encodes CASSEWQGGNQPQHF.

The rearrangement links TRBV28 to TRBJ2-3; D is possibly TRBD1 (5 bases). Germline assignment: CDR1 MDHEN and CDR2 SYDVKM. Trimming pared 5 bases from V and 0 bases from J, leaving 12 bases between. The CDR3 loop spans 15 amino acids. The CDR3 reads CASSGQAPSTDTQYF. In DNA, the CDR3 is TGTGCCAGCAGTGGACAAGCGCCTAGCACAGATACGCAGTATTTT.

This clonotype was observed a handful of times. The CDR3 sequence is CSDRGINYNEQFF. Here the CDR3 DNA reads TGCAGCGACAGGGGCATCAACTACAATGAGCAGTTCTTC. The chain carries TRBV29-1 and TRBJ2-1, with 7 bases lining up with TRBD1. The CDR3 is 13 residues long. The germline gives CDR1 SQVTM, CDR2 ANQGSEA. Germline trimming cut 7 bases from V and 3 bases from J; bases unmatched to any gene: 6.

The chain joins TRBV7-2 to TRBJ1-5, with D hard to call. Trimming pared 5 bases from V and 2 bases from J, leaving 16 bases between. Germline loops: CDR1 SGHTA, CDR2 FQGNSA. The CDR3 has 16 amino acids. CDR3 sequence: CASSASWGKGNQPQHF. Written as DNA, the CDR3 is TGTGCCAGCAGCGCCAGTTGGGGTAAGGGCAATCAGCCCCAGCATTTT.

CDR3 in DNA: TGCAGTGCTAGCAGGGTAGGCGATGAGCAGTTCTTC. Its protein is CSASRVGDEQFF. This sequence joins TRBV20-1 and TRBJ2-1, with a weak D call TRBD1 (5 bases). Trimming pared 3 bases from V and 8 bases from J, leaving 11 bases between. The CDR3 has 12 residues. Germline V gene data show CDR1 as DFQATT and CDR2 as SNEGSKA (reference sequence).